Included here is one T cell receptor beta chain sequence, with context. These data come from a study of blood T cell repertoires in COVID-19. Across the study: Sites across the United States, Italy and Spain contributed samples from acute and convalescent COVID-19.

Cohorts were determined from participant-reported clinical history. CDR1 is SGHNT and CDR2 is YENEEA in the germline V gene. With 5 bases clipped from V and 0 bases from J, the junction kept 10 bases outside the gene matches. CDR3 length: 17 residues. The table came from immunoSEQ multiplex PCR; TCRdb's copy has only in-frame clones and leaves some out. Here the sample spans under 300,000 clones, around 89% being singletons. The chain carries TRBV11-3 and TRBJ2-1; 7 bases align to TRBD2. The specimen sequenced was PBMCs or T cells enriched from blood (not recorded which). The TCR was taken from a woman aged 45-65 years who had recovered from COVID-19. The CDR3 reads CASSPGGGPRSYNEQFF. The CDR3 DNA reads TGTGCCAGCAGCCCGGGGGGAGGGCCGCGCTCCTACAATGAGCAGTTCTTC. Combining the CDR3 with reference TRBV11-3 and TRBJ2-1 gives the whole variable domain EAGVVQSPRYKIIEKKQPVAFWCNPISGHNTLYWYLQNLGQGPELLIRYENEEAVDDSQLPKDRFSAERLKGVDSTLKIQPAELGDSAVYLCASSPGGGPRSYNEQFFGPGTRLTVL.